These 21 T cell receptor beta chains were sequenced from one sample in a study of shared T cell receptors in the human thymus. Libraries were prepared by immunoSEQ multiplex PCR; TCRdb keeps only in-frame clonotypes and omits some of them. The data show 540,000 or so clones, 75% to 80% seen once. The same sample was also used in a study of human thymus T cells.

Input material: thymocytes. Receptor source: a boy in the first two years of life with a congenital heart defect.

This clone was picked up a small number of times. The V call is TRBV4-2, the J call TRBJ2-7; the D gene is possibly TRBD2 (6 bases). Germline V gene lookup returns CDR1 LGHNA and CDR2 YNFKEQ. CDR3 length: 16 amino acids. V was cut by 2 bases and J by 0 bases, with 14 bases left in between. The CDR3 loop reads CASSQPGAESSYEQYF. In nucleotides, the CDR3 is TGTGCCAGCAGCCAACCGGGAGCGGAGAGCTCCTACGAGCAGTACTTC.

There are a few counts of this clone. The chain is built from TRBV5-1 and TRBJ2-7; 8 positions agree with TRBD1. The CDR3 loop spans 14 amino acids. CDR1 is SGHRS and CDR2 is YFSETQ in the germline V gene. J was trimmed by 4 bases and V by 4 bases; bases with no gene match: 7. The CDR3 nucleotides are TGCGCCAGCAGCCCGACAGGGGATGCATACGAGCAGTACTTC. Translated, it gives CASSPTGDAYEQYF. The full variable domain, completed using reference TRBV5-1 and TRBJ2-7, is KAGVTQTPRYLIKTRGQQVTLSCSPISGHRSVSWYQQTPGQGLQFLFEYFSETQRNKGNFPGRFSGRQFSNSRSEMNVSTLELGDSALYLCASSPTGDAYEQYFGPGTRLTVT.

The V call is TRBV27, the J call TRBJ2-1; TRBD1 is a possible D gene (6 bases). V lost 4 bases and J lost 4, with 20 bases in between. The CDR3 sequence is 17 residues long. Per germline, CDR1 MNHEY and CDR2 SMNVEV (reference sequence). The CDR3 DNA is TGTGCCAGCAGTTATCCACAGGGATCCAGCACATACAATGAGCAGTTCTTC. Translated: CASSYPQGSSTYNEQFF.

The CDR3 sequence is CASSLDKETQYF. The CDR3 nucleotides read TGTGCCAGCAGCTTAGACAAAGAGACCCAGTACTTC. The V and J genes are TRBV7-6 and TRBJ2-5; D is undetermined. With 1 base removed from V and 3 bases from J, the gap between germline ends came to 3 bases. Germline CDR1 is SGHVS and CDR2 is FNYEAQ. The CDR3 contains 12 residues.

This chain uses TRBV27 with TRBJ1-1; D not certain. The germline V gene encodes CDR1 MNHEY and CDR2 SMNVEV (reference sequence). V was shortened by 5 bases and J by 4 bases, with 26 bases between the two germline ends. There are 18 residues in the CDR3. The CDR3 protein is CASSRTLLARPAATEAFF. CDR3 bases: TGTGCCAGCAGTAGGACCCTCTTAGCGCGGCCCGCTGCCACTGAAGCTTTCTTT.

The chain uses TRBV4-3 and TRBJ2-1, with D tentatively TRBD1 (6 bases). Trimming removed 4 bases at V and 6 bases at J, with 13 bases between. CDR3 length: 14 residues. In germline, CDR1 is LGHNA, CDR2 YSLEER. This CDR3 reads CASSPKGQLNEQFF. The DNA of the CDR3 is TGCGCCAGCAGCCCAAAGGGACAACTCAATGAGCAGTTCTTC.

The rearrangement links TRBV28 to TRBJ2-1; D unclear. CDR1 and CDR2 (germline): MDHEN, SYDVKM. CDR3 length equals 10 residues. V lost 5 bases to trimming and J lost 8 bases, with 4 bases between them. For the CDR3, the DNA is TGTGCCAGCAGTGTAGATGAGCAGTTCTTC. Translating gives CASSVDEQFF.

This chain uses TRBV2 with TRBJ1-3, with a weak D call TRBD1 (5 bases). The CDR3 contains 15 residues. The germline V gene encodes CDR1 SNHLY and CDR2 FYNNEI. V was pared by 7 bases and J by 2 bases, with 15 bases between. This CDR3 reads CASIAREGTGNTIYF. CDR3 bases: TGTGCCAGCATTGCCAGGGAGGGCACTGGAAACACCATATATTTT.

The chain carries TRBV30 and TRBJ1-5; no reliable D call. V lost 7 bases and J lost 10, with 14 bases in between. This CDR3 has 11 amino acids. Germline assignment: CDR1 GTSNPN and CDR2 SVGIG (reference sequence). CDR3 nucleotide sequence: TGTGCCTACGCGACCGGAGGTCCCCAGCATTTT. It translates to CAYATGGPQHF.

The table lists this clone with a few counts. V and J are TRBV7-6 and TRBJ2-3, with D perhaps matching TRBD2 (6 bases). The CDR3 sequence is 14 residues long. In germline, CDR1 is SGHVS, CDR2 FNYEAQ. V was pared by 3 bases and J by 4 bases, with 11 bases between. The CDR3 here is CASSLGGIADTQYF. The DNA of the CDR3 is TGTGCCAGCAGCTTGGGGGGAATTGCAGATACGCAGTATTTT.

This chain connects TRBV18 to TRBJ2-1; perhaps TRBD1 as D (6 bases). The CDR3 length is 16 residues. The germline gives CDR1 KGHSH, CDR2 LQKENI. V was trimmed by 3 bases and J by 4 bases, leaving 16 bases between them. The CDR3 DNA is TGTGCCAGCTCACCCAACGGACAGTTTAAGTACAATGAGCAGTTCTTC. This codes for CASSPNGQFKYNEQFF.

The rearrangement links TRBV4-3 to TRBJ2-5, with TRBD1 matching over 8 bases. The CDR3 length is 14 residues. J gave up 5 bases and V 3 bases, and 5 bases lay outside the gene matches. Per germline, CDR1 LGHNA and CDR2 YSLEER. In DNA, the CDR3 is TGCGCCAGCAGCCAGGAGGACAGGGAGGAGACCCAGTACTTC. It yields the protein CASSQEDREETQYF.

This rearrangement joins TRBV6-6 to TRBJ2-5; 7 bases fit TRBD2. V lost 6 bases to trimming and J lost 5 bases; unmatched junction nucleotides: 6. Germline V gene sequence: CDR1 MNHNY, CDR2 SVGAGI (reference sequence). The CDR3 is 13 residues long. CDR3 protein: CASSPRREETQYF. CDR3 nucleotides: TGTGCCAGCAGCCCTCGGCGGGAGGAGACCCAGTACTTC.

This sequence joins TRBV6-5 and TRBJ2-7; 7 positions match TRBD2. The germline V gene has CDR1 MNHEY and CDR2 SVGAGI. The CDR3 is 14 residues long. The junction had 3 bases not matched to a gene; V was cut back by 4 bases and J by 0 bases. The CDR3 loop is CASSSSGPSYEQYF. The CDR3, as DNA: TGTGCCAGCAGTTCTAGCGGCCCCTCCTACGAGCAGTACTTC.

This clone was counted a few times. The chain uses TRBV14 and TRBJ2-1; D gene uncertain. The CDR3 runs 13 residues. Germline V gives CDR1 SGHDN, CDR2 FVKESK. V dropped 1 base and J dropped 5 bases, with 6 bases sitting between them. CDR3 amino acids: CASSQGLHNEQFF. The CDR3 DNA reads as TGTGCCAGCAGCCAAGGGCTGCACAATGAGCAGTTCTTC.

This chain connects TRBV7-9 to TRBJ1-1, with a weak D call TRBD1 (5 bases). CDR1 SEHNR and CDR2 FQNEAQ come from the germline V gene (reference sequence). This CDR3 region has 16 residues. Trimming took off 1 base at V and 7 bases at J, with 19 bases between the two ends. The CDR3: CASSLVDWRGGDEAFF. The DNA of the CDR3 is TGTGCCAGCAGCTTAGTCGATTGGCGGGGCGGGGATGAAGCTTTCTTT.

The chain is built from TRBV10-3 and TRBJ1-2; weak D call: TRBD1 (5 bases). This CDR3 comprises 15 residues. The V and J ends lost 8 bases and 7 bases respectively, with 23 bases between them. Germline V gene sequence: CDR1 ENHRY, CDR2 SYGVKD. CDR3: CAILGGDSPPGGYTF. CDR3 sequence (DNA): TGTGCCATCCTGGGGGGTGACAGTCCTCCGGGTGGCTACACCTTC.

CDR3 sequence reads: CATVPARPTGNSNQPQHF. As DNA, the CDR3 is TGTGCCACCGTGCCTGCCCGCCCCACAGGGAATAGCAATCAGCCCCAGCATTTT. The chain links TRBV10-3 to TRBJ1-5; TRBD1 might be the D (6 bases). V lost 10 bases to trimming and J lost 0 bases, with 25 bases between them. The CDR3 runs to 18 residues. Germline V gene lookup returns CDR1 ENHRY and CDR2 SYGVKD.

V usage is TRBV27 and J usage is TRBJ1-5, with D unclear. Germline-derived CDR1 and CDR2 are MNHEY and SMNVEV (reference sequence). V was trimmed by 8 bases and J by 3 bases, leaving 11 bases between them. The CDR3 runs 13 residues. Written as DNA, the CDR3 is TGTGCCAGCCGGCGGAAGCCCAATCAGCCCCAGCATTTT. Translating it yields CASRRKPNQPQHF.

The rearrangement uses TRBV5-1 and TRBJ2-3; 7 bases are a match to TRBD1. The junction had 6 bases not matched to a gene; V was cut back by 4 bases and J by 1 base. Germline V gene sequence: CDR1 SGHRS, CDR2 YFSETQ. The CDR3 loop spans 15 amino acids. This CDR3 is CASSPDRARTDTQYF. In DNA, the CDR3 is TGCGCCAGCAGCCCTGACAGGGCCCGCACAGATACGCAGTATTTT.

In its sample, this clone was seen a few times. This chain joins TRBV28 and TRBJ2-7; 7 bases align to TRBD2. This CDR3 region has 14 residues. Germline V gene sequence: CDR1 MDHEN, CDR2 SYDVKM. Trimming at V came to 7 bases and at J to 3 bases, leaving 9 bases not matched to a gene. CDR3 coding DNA: TGTGCCAGCAACCGAAGCGGGAAGAGCTACGAGCAGTACTTC. Translating gives CASNRSGKSYEQYF.